These T cell receptor beta chains were read from a single sample in a study of early T cells in non-severe SARS-CoV-2 infection. Each CDR3 protein gets one entry after TCRdb re-called the 5' RACE reads with MiXCR. Among roughly 70,000 distinct CDR3 sequences, 20% to 25% were seen once, and the ten largest hold approximately 16%. The sample here was whole blood, taken at baseline. The receptor source for this set is an adult who was a healthcare worker with PCR-confirmed SARS-CoV-2 infection or an uninfected control (not recorded which). Each CDR3 is given with its conserved first and last residue. A D gene is named only where the DNA matches it firmly. Expanded clones get a size class; other rows say once, few or many, or leave the size out.

>few|TRBJ2-1|NA|TRBV29-1
CSVVPLGNEQFF
TGCAGCGTTGTACCCCTCGGCAATGAGCAGTTCTTC
>NA|TRBJ2-5|NA|TRBV30
CAWSRRLKETQYF
TGTGCCTGGAGCAGGCGGTTGAAAGAGACCCAGTACTTC
>NA|TRBJ2-3|NA|TRBV29-1
CSVEQPDTQYF
TGCAGCGTTGAGCAACCAGATACGCAGTATTTT
>NA|TRBJ2-1|NA|TRBV2
CASTQREWAHPNEQFF
TGTGCCAGCACCCAAAGGGAGTGGGCCCATCCGAATGAGCAGTTCTTC
>NA|TRBJ1-2|NA|TRBV29-1
CSVDTLSRYGYTF
TGCAGCGTTGACACCCTCTCGAGGTATGGCTACACCTTC
>NA|TRBJ2-7|NA|TRBV6-1
CASSPHLWGPEQYF
TGTGCCAGCAGTCCACATCTTTGGGGTCCCGAGCAGTACTTC
>NA|TRBJ1-3|NA|TRBV7-6
CASRLGERLRSGNTIYF
TGTGCCAGCCGCTTAGGCGAACGGCTTCGATCGGGAAACACCATATATTTT
>NA|TRBJ1-6|NA|TRBV5-1
CASSPDGSSYNSPLHF
TGCGCCAGCAGCCCGGACGGAAGCTCCTATAATTCACCCCTCCACTTT
>NA|TRBJ1-2|NA|TRBV5-1
CASSLEGPGAYGYTF
TGCGCCAGCAGCTTGGAAGGGCCGGGGGCCTATGGCTACACCTTC
>NA|TRBJ2-3|TRBD2|TRBV19
CASTPGGTADTQYF
TGTGCCTCAACTCCGGGGGGGACCGCAGATACGCAGTATTTT
>many|TRBJ1-2|NA|TRBV7-2
CASTLTTVGGYTF
TGTGCCAGCACCCTAACAACCGTGGGCGGCTACACCTTC
>few|TRBJ1-1|NA|TRBV5-1
CASSTGTVNTEAFF
TGCGCCAGCAGTACCGGGACCGTGAACACTGAAGCTTTCTTT
>few|TRBJ2-2|NA|TRBV29-1
CSVTGTTNTGELFF
TGCAGCGTTACCGGGACAACGAACACCGGGGAGCTGTTTTTT
>few|TRBJ1-6|NA|TRBV12-3/TRBV12-4
CASSFQGNSPLHF
TGTGCCAGCAGTTTCCAGGGAAATTCACCCCTCCACTTT
>few|TRBJ1-1|NA|TRBV7-9
CASSRQENTEAFF
TGTGCCAGCAGCCGACAGGAGAACACTGAAGCTTTCTTT
>NA|TRBJ2-3|NA|TRBV27
CASSPRHPSTDTQYF
TGTGCCAGCAGTCCCCGACATCCTAGCACAGATACGCAGTATTTT
>NA|TRBJ1-2|TRBD1|TRBV12-3/TRBV12-4
CASSPYRGGNYGYTF
TGTGCCAGCAGCCCATACAGGGGCGGGAACTATGGCTACACCTTC
>NA|TRBJ2-7|NA|TRBV20-1
CSAIDKSDYEQYF
TGCAGTGCTATTGACAAGAGTGACTACGAGCAGTACTTC
>NA|TRBJ1-1|TRBD1|TRBV29-1
CSAPTGTGSSLNTEAFF
TGCAGCGCCCCGACCGGGACAGGGAGTTCTTTGAACACTGAAGCTTTCTTT
>NA|TRBJ2-3|TRBD1|TRBV7-2
CASSSGQGRTDTQYF
TGTGCCAGCAGCTCCGGACAGGGACGCACAGATACGCAGTATTTT
>few|TRBJ2-1|NA|TRBV12-5
CASGLDPHEQFF
TGTGCTAGTGGTTTGGACCCCCATGAGCAGTTCTTC
>few|TRBJ2-5|NA|TRBV5-4
CASSFQGGKTQYF
TGTGCCAGCAGCTTCCAGGGTGGGAAGACCCAGTACTTC
>NA|TRBJ2-5|NA|TRBV10-3
CAISEDLSETQYF
TGTGCCATCAGTGAAGATCTCTCGGAGACCCAGTACTTC
>NA|TRBJ2-5|TRBD1|TRBV5-6
CASSAFTHRGPETQYF
TGTGCCAGCAGCGCCTTTACCCACAGGGGGCCAGAGACCCAGTACTTC
>NA|TRBJ2-7|TRBD1|TRBV2
CASSVDRGPAYF
TGTGCCAGCAGTGTGGACAGGGGTCCTGCTTACTTC
>few|TRBJ2-6|NA|TRBV2
CASSAFSGANVLTF
TGTGCCAGCAGTGCCTTCTCTGGGGCCAACGTCCTGACTTTC
>once|TRBJ1-2|NA|TRBV6-1
CASSTYGYTF
TGTGCCAGCAGCACCTATGGCTACACCTTC